This T cell receptor (beta chain) is drawn from a study of cytomegalovirus exposure and HLA in healthy donors. Study at large: An earlier analysis identified more than 95 million unique TCR beta sequences in about 190 million T cells.

The study ran its PCR with 60 Vbeta and 13 Jbeta primers. The table came from immunoSEQ multiplex PCR; TCRdb's copy has only in-frame clones and leaves some out. The table includes approximately 140,000 clones, around 80% detected once. For this clone: The antigen is undetermined.

Germline V gene sequence: CDR1 MNHNY, CDR2 SVGAGI (reference sequence). The CDR3 runs to 15 residues. V was clipped by 7 bases and J by 1 base; unmatched bases: 7. General study points: Beyond CMV serostatus, there was no information to go on about immune exposure.

Material: PBMCs. The TCR was taken from a woman between 45 and 65 years old in good health and CMV-seropositive. The gene calls are TRBV6-6 and TRBJ1-1; TRBD1 agrees at 9 bases. This CDR3 is CASTDRGTGNTEAFF. The CDR3 coding sequence is TGTGCCAGCACCGACAGGGGGACGGGGAACACTGAAGCTTTCTTT.